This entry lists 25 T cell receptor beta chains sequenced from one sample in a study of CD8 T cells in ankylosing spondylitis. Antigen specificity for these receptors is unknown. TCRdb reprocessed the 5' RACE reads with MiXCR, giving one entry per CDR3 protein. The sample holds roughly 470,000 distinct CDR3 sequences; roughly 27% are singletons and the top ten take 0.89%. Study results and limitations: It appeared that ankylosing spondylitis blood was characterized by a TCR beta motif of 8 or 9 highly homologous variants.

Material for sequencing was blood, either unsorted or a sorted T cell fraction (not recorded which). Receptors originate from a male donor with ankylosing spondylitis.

The CDR3 coding sequence is TGCGCCAGCAGCAAAGGAATCTCTGGAAACACCATATATTTT. Amino acids: CASSKGISGNTIYF. This chain uses TRBV5-1 with TRBJ1-3; D is ambiguous. Trimming removed 4 bases from V and 0 bases from J, with 8 bases in between. The germline V gene encodes CDR1 SGHRS and CDR2 YFSETQ. CDR3 length: 14 amino acids.

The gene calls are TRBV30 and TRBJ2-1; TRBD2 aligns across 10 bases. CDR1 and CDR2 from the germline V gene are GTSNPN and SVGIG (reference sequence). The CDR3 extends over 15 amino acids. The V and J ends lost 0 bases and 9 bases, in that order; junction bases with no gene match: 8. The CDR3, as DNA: TGTGCCTGGAGTGTTGCAGCGGGAGGGCCAGGTGAGCAGTTCTTC. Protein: CAWSVAAGGPGEQFF.

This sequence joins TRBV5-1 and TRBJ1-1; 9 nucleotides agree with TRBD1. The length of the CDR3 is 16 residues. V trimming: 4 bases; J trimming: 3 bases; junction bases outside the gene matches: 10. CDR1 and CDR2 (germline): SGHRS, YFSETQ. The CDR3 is CASSTRGTGWDTEAFF. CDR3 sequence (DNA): TGCGCCAGCAGCACCCGCGGGACAGGGTGGGACACTGAAGCTTTCTTT.

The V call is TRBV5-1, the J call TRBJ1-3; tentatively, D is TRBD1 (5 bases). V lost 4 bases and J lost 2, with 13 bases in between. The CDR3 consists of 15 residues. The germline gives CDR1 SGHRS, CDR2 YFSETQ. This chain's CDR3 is CASSRTQDAGNTIYF. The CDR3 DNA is TGCGCCAGCAGCCGTACACAGGACGCTGGAAACACCATATATTTT. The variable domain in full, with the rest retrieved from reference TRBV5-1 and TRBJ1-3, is KAGVTQTPRYLIKTRGQQVTLSCSPISGHRSVSWYQQTPGQGLQFLFEYFSETQRNKGNFPGRFSGRQFSNSRSEMNVSTLELGDSALYLCASSRTQDAGNTIYFGEGSWLTVV.

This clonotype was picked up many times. This CDR3 is CATSRGQGSYNEQFF. In nucleotides, the CDR3 is TGTGCCACCAGCAGGGGACAGGGTTCCTACAATGAGCAGTTCTTC. The chain links TRBV15 to TRBJ2-1; 9 bases line up with TRBD1. Trimming at V came to 3 bases and at J to 1 base, leaving 1 base not matched to a gene. Looked up from germline, CDR1 is LNHNV and CDR2 is YYDKDF (reference sequence). The CDR3 has 15 amino acids.

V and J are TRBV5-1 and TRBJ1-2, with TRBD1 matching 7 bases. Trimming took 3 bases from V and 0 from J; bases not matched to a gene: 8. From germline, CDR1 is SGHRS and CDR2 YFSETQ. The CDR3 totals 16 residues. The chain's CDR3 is CASSWAGTATNYGYTF. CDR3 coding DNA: TGCGCCAGCAGCTGGGCCGGGACAGCAACTAACTATGGCTACACCTTC.

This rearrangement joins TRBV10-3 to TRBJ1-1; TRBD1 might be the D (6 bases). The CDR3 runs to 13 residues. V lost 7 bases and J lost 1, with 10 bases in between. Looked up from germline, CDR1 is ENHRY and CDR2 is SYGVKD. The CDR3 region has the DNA TGTGCCATCAAAAGGACAGAGAACACTGAAGCTTTCTTT. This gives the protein CAIKRTENTEAFF.

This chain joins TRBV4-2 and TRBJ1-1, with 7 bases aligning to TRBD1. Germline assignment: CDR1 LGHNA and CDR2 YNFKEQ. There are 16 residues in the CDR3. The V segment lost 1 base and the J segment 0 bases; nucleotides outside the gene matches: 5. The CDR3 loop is CASSQAGTVMNTEAFF. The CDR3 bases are TGTGCCAGCAGCCAAGCCGGGACAGTCATGAACACTGAAGCTTTCTTT.

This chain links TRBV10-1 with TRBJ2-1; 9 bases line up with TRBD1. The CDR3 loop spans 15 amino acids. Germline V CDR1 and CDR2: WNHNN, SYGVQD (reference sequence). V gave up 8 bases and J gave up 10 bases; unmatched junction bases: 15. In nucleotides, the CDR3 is TGCGCCAGCCGACAAGAAGGGACAGGGATATCCGAGCAGTTCTTC. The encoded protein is CASRQEGTGISEQFF.

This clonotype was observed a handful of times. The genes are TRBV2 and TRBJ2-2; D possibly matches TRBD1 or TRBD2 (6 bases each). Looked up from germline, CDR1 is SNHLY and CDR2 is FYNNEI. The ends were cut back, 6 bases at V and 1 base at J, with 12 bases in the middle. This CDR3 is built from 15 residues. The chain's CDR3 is CASRQGRGNTGELFF. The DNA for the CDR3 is TGTGCCAGCAGGCAGGGGCGGGGGAACACCGGGGAGCTGTTTTTT.

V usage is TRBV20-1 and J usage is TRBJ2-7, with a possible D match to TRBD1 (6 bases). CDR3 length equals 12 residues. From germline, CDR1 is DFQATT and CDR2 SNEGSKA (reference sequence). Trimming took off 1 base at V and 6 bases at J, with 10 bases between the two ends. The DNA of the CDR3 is TGCAGTGCTAGAGTTTCCAGGGGCGAGCAGTACGTC. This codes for CSARVSRGEQYV.

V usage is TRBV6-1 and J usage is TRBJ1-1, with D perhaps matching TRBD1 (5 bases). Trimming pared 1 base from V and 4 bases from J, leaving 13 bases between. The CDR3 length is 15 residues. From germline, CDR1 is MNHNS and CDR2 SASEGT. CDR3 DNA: TGTGCCAGCAGTGAAGATCCGAGACAGACCACTGAAGCTTTCTTT. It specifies CASSEDPRQTTEAFF.

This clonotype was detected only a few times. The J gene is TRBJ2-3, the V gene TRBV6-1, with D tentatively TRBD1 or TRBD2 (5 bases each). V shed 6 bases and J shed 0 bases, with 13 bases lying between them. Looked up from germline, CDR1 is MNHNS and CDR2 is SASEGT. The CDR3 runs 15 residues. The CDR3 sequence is CASRGVRVSTDTQYF. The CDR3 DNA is TGTGCCAGCAGGGGGGTTCGAGTTAGCACAGATACGCAGTATTTT.

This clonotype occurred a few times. The CDR3 DNA follows: TGCAGTGCTCTAGGGAATGAGCAGTTCTTC. Translated, it gives CSALGNEQFF. The chain carries TRBV20-1 and TRBJ2-1; D is ambiguous. This CDR3 spans 10 amino acids. Germline loops: CDR1 DFQATT, CDR2 SNEGSKA (reference sequence). Trimming removed 5 bases at V and 7 bases at J, with 6 bases between.

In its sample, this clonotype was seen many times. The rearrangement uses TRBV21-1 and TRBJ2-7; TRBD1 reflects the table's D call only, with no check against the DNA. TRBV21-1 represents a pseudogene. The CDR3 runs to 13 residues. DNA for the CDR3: TGTGCCAGCAGCAAAGTGGGGGGATCCGAGCAGTACTTC. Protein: CASSKVGGSEQYF.

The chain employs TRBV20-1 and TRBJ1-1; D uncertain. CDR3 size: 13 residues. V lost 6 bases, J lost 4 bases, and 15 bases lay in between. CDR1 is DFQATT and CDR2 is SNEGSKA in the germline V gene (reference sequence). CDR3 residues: CSAPDAPSTEAFF. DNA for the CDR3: TGCAGTGCCCCCGATGCGCCCTCCACTGAAGCTTTCTTT.

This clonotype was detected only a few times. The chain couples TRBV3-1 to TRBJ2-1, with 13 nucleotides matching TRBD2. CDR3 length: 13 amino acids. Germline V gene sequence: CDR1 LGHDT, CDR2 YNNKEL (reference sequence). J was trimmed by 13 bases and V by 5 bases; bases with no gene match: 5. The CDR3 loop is CASSGLAGESQFF. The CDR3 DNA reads TGTGCCAGCAGCGGACTAGCGGGAGAGAGTCAGTTCTTC.

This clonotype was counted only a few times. CDR3 nucleotides: TGCAGCGGTAAGACAGAGGGGCTCACAGATACGCAGTATTTT. Translation gives CSGKTEGLTDTQYF. V gene TRBV29-1 combines with J gene TRBJ2-3, with D possibly called TRBD1 or TRBD2 (5 bases each). V was pared by 7 bases and J by 2 bases, with 16 bases between. The germline V gene encodes CDR1 SQVTM and CDR2 ANQGSEA. The CDR3 consists of 14 residues.

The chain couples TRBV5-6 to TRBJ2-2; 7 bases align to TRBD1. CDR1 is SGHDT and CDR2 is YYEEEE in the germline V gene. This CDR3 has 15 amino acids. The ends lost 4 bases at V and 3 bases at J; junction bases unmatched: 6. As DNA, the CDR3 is TGTGCCAGCAGCCTGGGACAGACTTACACCGGGGAGCTGTTTTTT. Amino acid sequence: CASSLGQTYTGELFF. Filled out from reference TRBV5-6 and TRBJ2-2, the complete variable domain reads DAGVTQSPTHLIKTRGQQVTLRCSPKSGHDTVSWYQQALGQGPQFIFQYYEEEERQRGNFPDRFSGHQFPNYSSELNVNALLLGDSALYLCASSLGQTYTGELFFGEGSRLTVL.

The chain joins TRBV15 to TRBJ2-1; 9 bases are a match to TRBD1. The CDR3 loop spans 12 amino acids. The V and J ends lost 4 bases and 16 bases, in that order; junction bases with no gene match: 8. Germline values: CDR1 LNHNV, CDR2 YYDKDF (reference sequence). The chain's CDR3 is CATSTGQGRGFF. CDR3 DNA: TGTGCCACCAGCACGGGACAGGGTAGGGGATTCTTC.

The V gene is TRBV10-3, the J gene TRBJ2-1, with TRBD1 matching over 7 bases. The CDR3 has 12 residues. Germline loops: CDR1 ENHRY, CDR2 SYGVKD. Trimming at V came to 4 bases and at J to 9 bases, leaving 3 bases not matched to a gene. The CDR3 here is CAISGDSGEQFF. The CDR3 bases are TGTGCCATCAGTGGGGACAGTGGTGAGCAGTTCTTC.

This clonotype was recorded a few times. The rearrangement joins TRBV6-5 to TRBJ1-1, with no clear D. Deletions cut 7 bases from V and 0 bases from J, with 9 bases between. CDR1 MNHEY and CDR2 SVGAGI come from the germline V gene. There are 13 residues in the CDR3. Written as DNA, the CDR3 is TGTGCCAGCATTAGTATCCTGAACACTGAAGCTTTCTTT. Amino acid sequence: CASISILNTEAFF.

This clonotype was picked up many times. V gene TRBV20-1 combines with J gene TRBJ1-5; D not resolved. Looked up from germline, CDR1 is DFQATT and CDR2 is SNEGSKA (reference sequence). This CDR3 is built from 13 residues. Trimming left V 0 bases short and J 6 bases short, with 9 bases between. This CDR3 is CSARDLPGQPQHF. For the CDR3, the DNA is TGCAGTGCTAGAGATTTGCCTGGTCAGCCCCAGCATTTT.

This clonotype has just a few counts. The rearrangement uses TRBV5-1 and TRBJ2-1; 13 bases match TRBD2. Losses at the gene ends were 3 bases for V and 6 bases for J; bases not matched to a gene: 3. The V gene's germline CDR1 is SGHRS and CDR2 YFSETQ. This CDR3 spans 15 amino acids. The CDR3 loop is CASSSLAGGTNEQFF. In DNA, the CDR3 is TGCGCCAGCAGCTCACTAGCGGGGGGGACCAATGAGCAGTTCTTC.

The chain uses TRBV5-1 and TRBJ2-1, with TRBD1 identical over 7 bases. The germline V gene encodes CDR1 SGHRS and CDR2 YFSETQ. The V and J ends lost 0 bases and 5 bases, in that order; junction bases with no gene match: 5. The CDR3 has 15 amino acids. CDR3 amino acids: CASSLEDRVNNEQFF. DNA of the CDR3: TGCGCCAGCAGCTTGGAAGACAGGGTTAACAATGAGCAGTTCTTC.